Sequencing of this T cell receptor (beta chain) was carried out in a study of T cell responses to AZD1222 COVID-19 vaccine. Study outcomes and limitations: Seropositive status at baseline applied to only six AZD1222 recipients.

Profiling relied on immunoSEQ multiplex PCR, and the TCRdb table lists in-frame clones only, not all of them. The sample has more than 85,000 clones, 70% to 90% seen once. With regard to this clone: Its matching antigen is unknown.

This clonotype was sampled from an adult in good health. The sample in question was peripheral blood, obtained on day 0 of AZD1222 vaccination.

The CDR3 coding sequence is TGTGCCAGCAGCCGACTAGAGGTCACCGGGGAGCTGTTTTTT. Amino acid sequence: CASSRLEVTGELFF. The chain recombines TRBV14 with TRBJ2-2; TRBD2 is a possible D gene (6 bases). CDR1 is SGHDN, CDR2 FVKESK, per germline. V gave up 4 bases and J gave up 4 bases, with 10 bases separating them. The CDR3 has 14 residues.